The clone carrying this T cell receptor (beta chain) occurred many times. The time point is: longitudinal time-point 3. Each CDR3 protein gets one entry after TCRdb re-called the 5' RACE reads with MiXCR. There are about 53,000 distinct CDR3 sequences in the sample; roughly 8.4% occur only once, and about 2% lies in the top ten. These data belong to a study of neurological immune-mediated disorders. Per germline, CDR1 SQVTM and CDR2 ANQGSEA. With V trimmed by 6 bases and J by 2 bases, 6 bases remained unmatched. The CDR3 has 14 residues. The chain joins TRBV29-1 to TRBJ1-5; TRBD1 aligns across 8 bases. This sequence originates from a woman in her forties in good health. Sequencing was carried out using PBMCs. DNA for the CDR3: TGCAGCGTGCGGACAGGGACGGGCAATCAGCCCCAGCATTTT. It translates to CSVRTGTGNQPQHF.